This T cell receptor (beta chain) appears in the sequencing data of a study of T-cell reconstitution after alpha-beta-depleted transplantation in children. The TCRbeta library was prepared with unique molecular identifiers. TCRdb itself ran the PCR reads through MiXCR, one entry per CDR3 protein. The sample has hundreds of thousands of distinct CDR3 sequences, 13% seen once. This clonotype has ten or more counts. V was trimmed by 6 bases and J by 4 bases, leaving 12 bases between them. This CDR3 region has 14 residues. This clonotype was obtained from a human donor who donated a stem cell graft to a child with Fanconi anemia. The V gene is TRBV12-3 or TRBV12-4, the J gene TRBJ2-2; maybe TRBD1 (6 bases). Sequenced material: PBMCs, taken from the stem cell graft. The CDR3 spells CASRLQGGTGELFF. The CDR3 nucleotides read TGTGCCAGCAGGTTACAGGGTGGCACCGGGGAGCTGTTTTTT.